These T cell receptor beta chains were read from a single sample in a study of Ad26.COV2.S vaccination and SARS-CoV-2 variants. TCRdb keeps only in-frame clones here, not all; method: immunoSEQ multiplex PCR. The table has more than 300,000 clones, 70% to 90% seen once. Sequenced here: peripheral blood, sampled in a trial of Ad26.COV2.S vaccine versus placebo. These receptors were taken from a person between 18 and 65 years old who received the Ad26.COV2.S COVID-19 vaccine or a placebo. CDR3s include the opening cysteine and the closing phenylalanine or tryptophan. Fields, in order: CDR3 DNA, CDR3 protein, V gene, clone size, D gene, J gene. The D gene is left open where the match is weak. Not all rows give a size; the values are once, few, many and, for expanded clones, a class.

DNA: TGTGCCAGCAGTGAATTTCGTGCGGGCGGGGGTTACTCCTACGAGCAGTACTTC; CDR3: CASSEFRAGGGYSYEQYF; V: TRBV6-1; size: .; D: TRBD2; J: TRBJ2-7
DNA: TGTGCCAGCAGGCCCTCCTCCGGGAACTACGAGCAGTACTTC; CDR3: CASRPSSGNYEQYF; V: TRBV27; size: .; D: .; J: TRBJ2-7
DNA: TGTGCCAGCAGCCCCAGTCCCGGGACCTATGGCTACACCTTC; CDR3: CASSPSPGTYGYTF; V: TRBV9; size: .; D: .; J: TRBJ1-2
DNA: TGTGCCAGCAGCCCTCTCCGGACAGGGAACACTGAAGCTTTCTTT; CDR3: CASSPLRTGNTEAFF; V: TRBV6-2/TRBV6-3; size: .; D: TRBD1; J: TRBJ1-1
DNA: TGTGCCAGCAGCTTAGGGCAGGGAGTCTATGGCTACACCTTC; CDR3: CASSLGQGVYGYTF; V: TRBV7-2; size: .; D: .; J: TRBJ1-2
DNA: TGTGCCAGCAGTTATTCAGGGGGCATAGACGAGCAGTACTTC; CDR3: CASSYSGGIDEQYF; V: TRBV6-5; size: .; D: TRBD1; J: TRBJ2-7
DNA: TGTGCCAGCAGCCGCGACAGGGACTCCTACGAGCAGTACTTC; CDR3: CASSRDRDSYEQYF; V: TRBV5-4; size: .; D: TRBD1; J: TRBJ2-7
DNA: TGTGCCTGGGGGGCTCCTGGACAGGCAAACATTCAGTACTTC; CDR3: CAWGAPGQANIQYF; V: TRBV30; size: .; D: TRBD1; J: TRBJ2-4
DNA: TGCAGCGGTAGCGGGGGCGTTCTCTACAATGAGCAGTTCTTC; CDR3: CSGSGGVLYNEQFF; V: TRBV29-1; size: .; D: TRBD2; J: TRBJ2-1
DNA: TGTGCCAGCAGCTTAGGGATCGACTACGAGCAGTACTTC; CDR3: CASSLGIDYEQYF; V: TRBV11-2; size: .; D: .; J: TRBJ2-7
DNA: TGTGCCAGCAGCCTCCCCCGGGGTTGGGGCTACGAGCAGTACTTC; CDR3: CASSLPRGWGYEQYF; V: TRBV7-2; size: once; D: .; J: TRBJ2-7
DNA: TGTGCCGTTCGAGGGCACCTTAACACTGAAGCTTTCTTT; CDR3: CAVRGHLNTEAFF; V: TRBV10-3; size: .; D: .; J: TRBJ1-1
DNA: TGTGCCAGCAGCGTAGATAATAATTCACCCCTCCACTTT; CDR3: CASSVDNNSPLHF; V: TRBV9; size: .; D: .; J: TRBJ1-6
DNA: TGTGCCAGCAGCTTAGATCCGACGGGTCAGCCCCAGCATTTT; CDR3: CASSLDPTGQPQHF; V: TRBV7-2; size: once; D: .; J: TRBJ1-5
DNA: TGTGCCAGTACGGGTTGGGGCACAGATACGCAGTATTTT; CDR3: CASTGWGTDTQYF; V: TRBV19; size: .; D: .; J: TRBJ2-3
DNA: TGTGCCAGCAGCTTGACAGGGGTCGGCATGGACACTGAAGCTTTCTTT; CDR3: CASSLTGVGMDTEAFF; V: TRBV5-6; size: once; D: TRBD1; J: TRBJ1-1
DNA: TGTGCCAGCAGCTTTGGAAACACAGATACGCAGTATTTT; CDR3: CASSFGNTDTQYF; V: TRBV5-8; size: .; D: .; J: TRBJ2-3
DNA: TGTGCCAGCAGCTTAACAGGGGGCGATGAAAAACTGTTTTTT; CDR3: CASSLTGGDEKLFF; V: TRBV11-2; size: once; D: TRBD1; J: TRBJ1-4
DNA: TGCGCCAGCAGTGAAATGGGTTGGAGGGGAAAGCTGAACACTGAAGCTTTCTTT; CDR3: CASSEMGWRGKLNTEAFF; V: TRBV10-2; size: .; D: .; J: TRBJ1-1
DNA: TGCGCCAGTCGGCGACTAGCGGAAGAGACCCAGTACTTC; CDR3: CASRRLAEETQYF; V: TRBV5-1; size: once; D: TRBD2; J: TRBJ2-5
DNA: TGTGCCAGCAGCCGACAGAGGAACACCGGGGAGCTGTTTTTT; CDR3: CASSRQRNTGELFF; V: TRBV5-8; size: .; D: .; J: TRBJ2-2
DNA: TGTGCCAGCAGCCCGCTGTGGATCGGGACCACCTACGAGCAGTACTTC; CDR3: CASSPLWIGTTYEQYF; V: TRBV5-8; size: once; D: .; J: TRBJ2-7
DNA: TGTGCCAGCAGCCTACAAAGCCGTACAGATACGCAGTATTTT; CDR3: CASSLQSRTDTQYF; V: TRBV11-2; size: .; D: .; J: TRBJ2-3
DNA: TGTGCCAGCAGTTACGCAGGGGGCAGTGACGGCTACACCTTC; CDR3: CASSYAGGSDGYTF; V: TRBV6-2/TRBV6-3; size: .; D: TRBD1; J: TRBJ1-2
DNA: TGTGCCAGCAGCTTTTCCTATACCTACGAGCAGTACTTC; CDR3: CASSFSYTYEQYF; V: TRBV7-9; size: once; D: .; J: TRBJ2-7
DNA: TGCGCCAGCAGCTTGGCCGCACGCTCGGGGACAGATACGCAGTATTTT; CDR3: CASSLAARSGTDTQYF; V: TRBV5-1; size: .; D: .; J: TRBJ2-3
DNA: TGCGCCAGCAGCCCGGCAGGACAGGGAAATCGGTATGGCTACACCTTC; CDR3: CASSPAGQGNRYGYTF; V: TRBV5-1; size: .; D: TRBD1; J: TRBJ1-2
DNA: TGTGCCAGCAGCCCCGGCTGGGGGGTGGCTGGTGAAAAACTGTTTTTT; CDR3: CASSPGWGVAGEKLFF; V: TRBV7-2; size: .; D: .; J: TRBJ1-4
DNA: TGTGCCAGTAGTATGGGACCAGCTGGGGGGAATGAGCAGTTCTTC; CDR3: CASSMGPAGGNEQFF; V: TRBV19; size: once; D: .; J: TRBJ2-1
DNA: TGTGCCAGCAGCGTCTCGGGACATAACACCGGGGAGCTGTTTTTT; CDR3: CASSVSGHNTGELFF; V: TRBV9; size: .; D: .; J: TRBJ2-2
DNA: TGTGCCAGCAGCTTGGTTGGGGGTAGCTATGGCTACACCTTC; CDR3: CASSLVGGSYGYTF; V: TRBV5-4; size: .; D: .; J: TRBJ1-2
DNA: TGTGCCAGCTCACCAAGCACCGCGAATAGCAATCAGCCCCAGCATTTT; CDR3: CASSPSTANSNQPQHF; V: TRBV18; size: .; D: .; J: TRBJ1-5
DNA: TGTGCCAGCAGCTTAGAGGGGCGAGGGAATGGAAACACCATATATTTT; CDR3: CASSLEGRGNGNTIYF; V: TRBV11-2; size: .; D: .; J: TRBJ1-3
DNA: TGTGCCAGCAGCCGACAGGGGAACACTGAAGCTTTCTTT; CDR3: CASSRQGNTEAFF; V: TRBV11-3; size: few; D: TRBD1; J: TRBJ1-1
DNA: TGTGCCAGCTCACCACCGAGTAGGGGGCTCAACGAGCAGTACTTC; CDR3: CASSPPSRGLNEQYF; V: TRBV18; size: .; D: TRBD1; J: TRBJ2-7
DNA: TGTGCCAGCAGTTACCCAGGGCGATCCACTGAAGCTTTCTTT; CDR3: CASSYPGRSTEAFF; V: TRBV6-2/TRBV6-3; size: .; D: .; J: TRBJ1-1
DNA: TGCAGTGCTAGTAGGAGTGGAAGTTTCACTGAAGCTTTCTTT; CDR3: CSASRSGSFTEAFF; V: TRBV20-1; size: .; D: .; J: TRBJ1-1
DNA: TGTGCCAGCAGCTCCCGGACAGGGAAAATTGGTGGCTACACCTTC; CDR3: CASSSRTGKIGGYTF; V: TRBV5-6; size: .; D: TRBD1; J: TRBJ1-2
DNA: TGTGCCAGCAGCCAAGATTTGAGACTAGCGGGGAACCAAGAGACCCAGTACTTC; CDR3: CASSQDLRLAGNQETQYF; V: TRBV3-1/TRBV3-2; size: .; D: TRBD2; J: TRBJ2-5
DNA: TGTGCCTGGAGAGGGGGGTTAAGAAATCTCTACAATGAGCAGTTCTTC; CDR3: CAWRGGLRNLYNEQFF; V: TRBV30; size: .; D: .; J: TRBJ2-1
DNA: TGCAGCGTTGAAGGCCAGGGGCCCACCGGGGAGCTGTTTTTT; CDR3: CSVEGQGPTGELFF; V: TRBV29-1; size: .; D: .; J: TRBJ2-2